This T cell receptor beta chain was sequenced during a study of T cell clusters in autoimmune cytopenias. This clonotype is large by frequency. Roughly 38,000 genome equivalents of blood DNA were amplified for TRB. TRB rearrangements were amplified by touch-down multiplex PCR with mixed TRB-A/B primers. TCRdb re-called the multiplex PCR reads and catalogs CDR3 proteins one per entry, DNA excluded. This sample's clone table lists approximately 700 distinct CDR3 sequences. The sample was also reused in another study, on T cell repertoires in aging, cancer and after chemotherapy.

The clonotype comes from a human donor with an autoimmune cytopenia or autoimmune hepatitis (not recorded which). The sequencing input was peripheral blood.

CDR3 protein: CATSSPYTYEQYF. This rearrangement joins TRBV15 to TRBJ2-7; TCRdb reports TRBD1, a call that lacks DNA to check it against. Germline CDR1 is LNHNV and CDR2 is YYDKDF (reference sequence). The CDR3 extends over 13 amino acids.